The sequence of this T cell receptor beta chain was determined in a study of cytomegalovirus exposure and HLA in healthy donors. Germline V lookup: CDR1 SNHLY, CDR2 FYNNEI. This CDR3 region has 10 residues. V gave up 4 bases and J gave up 9 bases, with 6 bases separating them. The PCR employed 60 Vbeta primers together with 13 Jbeta primers. Profiled with immunoSEQ multiplex PCR; TCRdb holds only in-frame clones, not every one. The sample shows nearly 200,000 clones, about 89% of them seen only once. The chain employs TRBV2 and TRBJ1-2; D is unresolved. Sequences were obtained from PBMCs. The TCR comes from a man aged 25 to 40 in good health and CMV-seronegative. The CDR3 protein is CASSGGRYTF. The CDR3 region has the DNA TGTGCCAGCAGTGGAGGGCGCTACACCTTC.